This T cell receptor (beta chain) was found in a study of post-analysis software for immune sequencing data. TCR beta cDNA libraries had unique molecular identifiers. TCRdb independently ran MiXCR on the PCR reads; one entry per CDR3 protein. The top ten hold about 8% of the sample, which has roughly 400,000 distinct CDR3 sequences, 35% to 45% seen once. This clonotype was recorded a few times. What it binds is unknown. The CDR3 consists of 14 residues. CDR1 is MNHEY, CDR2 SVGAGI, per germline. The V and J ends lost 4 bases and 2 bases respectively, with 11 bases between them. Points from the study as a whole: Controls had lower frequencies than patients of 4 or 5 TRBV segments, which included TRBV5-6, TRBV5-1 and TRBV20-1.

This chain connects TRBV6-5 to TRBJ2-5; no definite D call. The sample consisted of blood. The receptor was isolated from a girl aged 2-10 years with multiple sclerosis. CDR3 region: CASSSTDWQETQYF. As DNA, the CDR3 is TGTGCCAGCAGTTCAACCGACTGGCAAGAGACCCAGTACTTC.